The next 17 T cell receptor beta chains were all read from a single sample in a study of blood T cell repertoires in COVID-19. Sequencing used immunoSEQ multiplex PCR; TCRdb keeps in-frame clones, though not all of them. Here the sample spans about 40,000 clones, approximately 87% being singletons. Sequences were obtained from peripheral blood. These receptors were collected from a man between 65 and 79 years old with acute or convalescent COVID-19.

The V and J genes are TRBV4-3 and TRBJ1-2; D unresolved. There are 13 residues in the CDR3. CDR1 is LGHNA, CDR2 YSLEER, per germline. V gave up 1 base and J gave up 4 bases, with 7 bases separating them. This chain's CDR3 is CASSQALLYGYTF. The CDR3 bases are TGCGCCAGCAGCCAAGCTTTACTCTATGGCTACACCTTC.

CDR3 DNA sequence: TGCGCCAGCAGCAGTTGGAGGGCGAGGAACACTGAAGCTTTCTTT. Amino acid sequence: CASSSWRARNTEAFF. The rearrangement links TRBV4-1 to TRBJ1-1; no definite D call. CDR1 and CDR2 (germline): MGHRA, YSYEKL. Trimming stripped 5 bases from V and 1 base from J, with 14 bases between. The CDR3 is made up of 15 amino acids.

This chain connects TRBV12-1 to TRBJ2-7; the table's D call TRBD1 went unverified against the DNA. TRBV12-1 is assigned pseudogene status. This CDR3 region has 13 residues. This CDR3 reads CASIRQGPYEQYF. In DNA, the CDR3 is TGTGCCAGCATTAGACAGGGTCCGTACGAGCAGTACTTC.

The CDR3 coding sequence is TGTGCCAGCAGCCGTCCCGGGACAGGGACGGGTTCACCCCTCCACTTT. Protein product: CASSRPGTGTGSPLHF. The rearrangement links TRBV7-9 to TRBJ1-6; 9 positions match TRBD1. J gave up 9 bases and V 5 bases, and 11 bases lay outside the gene matches. This CDR3 is 16 amino acids long. Germline loops: CDR1 SEHNR, CDR2 FQNEAQ (reference sequence). Filled out from reference TRBV7-9 and TRBJ1-6, the complete variable domain reads DTGVSQNPRHKITKRGQNVTFRCDPISEHNRLYWYRQTLGQGPEFLTYFQNEAQLEKSRLLSDRFSAERPKGSFSTLEIQRTEQGDSAMYLCASSRPGTGTGSPLHFGNGTRLTVT.

The chain combines TRBV2 with TRBJ1-1; unclear D gene. Germline lookup yields CDR1 SNHLY and CDR2 FYNNEI. Trimming took off 1 base at V and 1 base at J, with 7 bases between the two ends. This CDR3 comprises 14 residues. The CDR3 reads CASSEDTENTEAFF. In nucleotides, the CDR3 is TGTGCCAGCAGTGAAGATACTGAGAACACTGAAGCTTTCTTT.

The J gene is TRBJ1-6, the V gene TRBV19, with 8 bases matching TRBD1. The CDR3 is 14 amino acids. CDR1 and CDR2 from the germline V gene are LNHDA and SQIVND (reference sequence). V was clipped by 5 bases and J by 6 bases; unmatched bases: 3. CDR3 in amino acids: CASSVTGANSPLHF. Written as DNA, the CDR3 is TGTGCCAGTAGTGTGACAGGGGCTAATTCACCCCTCCACTTT. Together with reference TRBV19 and TRBJ1-6, the CDR3 gives the full variable domain: DGGITQSPKYLFRKEGQNVTLSCEQNLNHDAMYWYRQDPGQGLRLIYYSQIVNDFQKGDIAEGYSVSREKKESFPLTVTSAQKNPTAFYLCASSVTGANSPLHFGNGTRLTVT.

The chain has TRBV19 and TRBJ1-5, with TRBD1 as a possible D gene (6 bases). The germline gives CDR1 LNHDA, CDR2 SQIVND (reference sequence). This CDR3 spans 14 amino acids. Trimming left V 6 bases short and J 7 bases short, with 16 bases between. The CDR3 DNA is TGTGCCAGTAGCGAAACAGGGTCCAGGCAGCCCCAGCATTTT. It translates to CASSETGSRQPQHF.

V and J are TRBV5-4 and TRBJ2-2, with TRBD2 matching over 11 bases. This CDR3 region has 16 residues. V shed 4 bases and J 6 bases; nucleotides not matched to a gene: 8. Germline V lookup: CDR1 SGHNT, CDR2 YYREEE (reference sequence). CDR3 coding DNA: TGTGCCAGCAGCAGGGAACTAGCGGGAGACTCCGGGGAGCTGTTTTTT. As protein: CASSRELAGDSGELFF.

This chain joins TRBV10-3 and TRBJ2-7, with TRBD1 matching over 7 bases. The V and J ends lost 10 bases and 1 base, in that order; junction bases with no gene match: 4. Germline values: CDR1 ENHRY, CDR2 SYGVKD. The CDR3 length is 12 residues. The CDR3 DNA sequence: TGTGCCACTACGGACAGGTCCTACGAGCAGTACTTC. It codes for CATTDRSYEQYF.

The V gene is TRBV29-1, the J gene TRBJ2-7; 10 nucleotides match TRBD2. V shed 6 bases, J shed 2 bases, and the junction held 7 bases outside the gene matches. Germline V gene lookup returns CDR1 SQVTM and CDR2 ANQGSEA. The CDR3 is 14 residues long. The CDR3 nucleotides are TGCAGCGTCACGGGACTAGCGCGAACCTACGAGCAGTACTTC. It is translated as CSVTGLARTYEQYF.

This chain connects TRBV18 to TRBJ1-1, with D maybe TRBD1 (6 bases). The CDR3 has 14 amino acids. V was clipped by 2 bases and J by 1 base, with 8 bases between them. Germline assignment: CDR1 KGHSH and CDR2 LQKENI. DNA for the CDR3: TGTGCCAGCTCACCATCGGGACAGAACACTGAAGCTTTCTTT. This gives the protein CASSPSGQNTEAFF.

The chain uses TRBV7-3 and TRBJ2-4; TRBD1 matches at 7 bases. The length of the CDR3 is 13 residues. The V and J ends lost 5 bases and 5 bases, in that order; junction bases with no gene match: 3. Germline V lookup: CDR1 SGHTA, CDR2 FQGTGA. CDR3 sequence (DNA): TGTGCCAGCAGCCCAGGACAGGAAAACATTCAGTACTTC. Amino acids: CASSPGQENIQYF.

The chain joins TRBV27 to TRBJ2-2, with no clear D. CDR3 length: 13 residues. V gave up 2 bases and J gave up 3 bases, with 4 bases separating them. CDR1 is MNHEY and CDR2 is SMNVEV in the germline V gene (reference sequence). CDR3 DNA sequence: TGTGCCAGCAGTTTAATAGACACCGGGGAGCTGTTTTTT. Protein sequence: CASSLIDTGELFF.

The V and J genes are TRBV23-1 and TRBJ1-5, with 9 bases lining up with TRBD1. TRBV23-1 is an open reading frame, and its role is uncertain. V lost 4 bases, J lost 1 base, and 17 bases stayed unmatched. The CDR3 contains 20 residues. The CDR3 sequence is CASSPGQGCPNNLSNQPQHF. DNA for the CDR3: TGCGCCAGCAGTCCGGGACAGGGTTGTCCTAATAACCTAAGCAATCAGCCCCAGCATTTT.

V gene TRBV6-5 combines with J gene TRBJ2-7, with 7 bases that match TRBD1. CDR1 and CDR2 (germline): MNHEY, SVGAGI. Trimming took 5 bases from V and 1 from J; bases not matched to a gene: 5. The CDR3 length is 14 residues. The CDR3 spells CASSTGAPSYEQYF. CDR3 DNA: TGTGCCAGCAGTACAGGGGCCCCGTCCTACGAGCAGTACTTC.

This sequence joins TRBV5-4 and TRBJ2-7, with TRBD2 identical over 13 bases. V was pared by 5 bases and J by 0 bases, with 8 bases of the junction left unmatched. The CDR3 is 17 amino acids. Germline CDR1 is SGHNT and CDR2 is YYREEE (reference sequence). The CDR3: CASSPWGTSGVSYEQYF. CDR3 coding DNA: TGTGCCAGCAGTCCATGGGGGACTAGCGGGGTCTCCTACGAGCAGTACTTC.

The chain is built from TRBV7-2 and TRBJ1-5, with TRBD1 matching over 8 bases. The V and J ends lost 3 bases and 1 base, in that order; junction bases with no gene match: 14. The CDR3 totals 19 residues. Germline lookup yields CDR1 SGHTA and CDR2 FQGNSA. In nucleotides, the CDR3 is TGTGCCAGCAGCTTCCTCCCGGGACAGGCTTACGGAAGCAATCAGCCCCAGCATTTT. This gives the protein CASSFLPGQAYGSNQPQHF.